This TCR beta chain was profiled in a study of shared clonotypes between healthy human individuals. Study in general: The people who gave samples were a couple of women and three men aged 18 to 49.

Per sorted-subset replicate PCR, input was approximately 210 ng DNA, representing about 32,000 T cell genomes. Using immunoSEQ multiplex PCR, the repertoire was profiled, and TCRdb retains in-frame clones only, with some absent. There are 1,400,000 or so clones in the sample; about 98.5% occur only once, and under 0.45% lies in the top ten. J lost 4 bases, V lost 0 bases, and 4 bases had no gene match. The CDR3 consists of 15 residues. In germline, CDR1 is SGDLS, CDR2 YYNGEE. To note about this clone: As yet, its antigen is unknown. Other DNA sequences in this specimen translate into the identical CDR3.

Broader study findings: In the sorted subsets, rarefaction showed sequencing was incomplete despite large depth.

Partitioning of CD4+ cells yielded a CD45RA+ naive subset and a CD45RA-negative memory subset. The clonotype originates from a man aged 30-40 years in good health. J is TRBJ2-1 and V is TRBV9, with 7 bases fitting TRBD2. Sequences were obtained from naive CD4+ T cells sorted from blood. Subset defined: CD45RA+ positively selected. CDR3 in amino acids: CASSVVAGDYNEQFF. The CDR3 bases are TGTGCCAGCAGCGTAGTCGCGGGAGATTACAATGAGCAGTTCTTC.